This passage covers 21 T cell receptor beta chains from one sample sequenced in a study of regulatory T cells in long-lasting Graves disease (dated by TCRdb to the early 2020s). Library preparation used multiplex PCR. Reads for this sample came from an Illumina HiSeq 4000. iRepertoire HTBI primers and Arm-PCR amplification of CDR3 regions were used to construct TCR beta libraries. TCRdb reran the public reads through fastp at Q25 and MiXCR, keeping productive beta chains. Every distinct CDR3 protein forms one entry, paired with its most common genes and DNA. Here the sample has 650,000 to 850,000 distinct CDR3 sequences; around 30% occur a single time. The ten largest clones add up to under 50% of the sample. The sample's time point label is to be understood as: persistent/refractory GD, antithyroid drugs over 5 years with positive TRAb. For both TCR sequencing and RNA sequencing, RNA was extracted from PBMCs using TRIzol.

Sequenced material: peripheral blood mononuclear cells (PBMCs), taken when the disease was refractory, from a patient treated with antithyroid drugs. The receptors were sampled from a female donor with Graves disease.

This chain links TRBV5-1 with TRBJ2-7, with a tentative D call TRBD2 (5 bases). Germline loops: CDR1 SGHRS, CDR2 YFSETQ. Trimming pared 3 bases from V and 0 bases from J, leaving 19 bases between. CDR3 length equals 17 residues. The CDR3 region is CASSSAYLPGSSYEQYF. The CDR3, as DNA: TGCGCCAGCAGCTCGGCGTATCTGCCGGGGAGCTCCTACGAGCAGTACTTC.

The J gene is TRBJ1-4, the V gene TRBV20-1; D perhaps matches TRBD1 (6 bases). CDR1 DFQATT and CDR2 SNEGSKA come from the germline V gene (reference sequence). The V gene lost 3 bases and the J gene lost 6 bases, with 17 bases spanning the gap. The CDR3 covers 15 residues. The CDR3 loop reads CSASQPQGRDEKLFF. CDR3 bases: TGCAGTGCTAGTCAGCCCCAGGGGAGGGATGAAAAACTGTTTTTT.

This clonotype was recorded a few times. The CDR3 DNA is TGTGCCAGTAGTATTTGGGCGGGAGAGATACCCTACGAGCAGTACTTC. Encoded protein: CASSIWAGEIPYEQYF. V usage is TRBV19 and J usage is TRBJ2-7, with 7 bases that match TRBD2. With 3 bases clipped from V and 2 bases from J, the junction kept 10 bases outside the gene matches. Germline V gene lookup returns CDR1 LNHDA and CDR2 SQIVND (reference sequence). This CDR3 has 16 residues.

This chain uses TRBV10-3 with TRBJ2-5; the D is unclear. This CDR3 is built from 14 residues. Germline CDR1 is ENHRY and CDR2 is SYGVKD. Trimming took 3 bases from V and 4 from J, leaving 12 bases between them. Here the CDR3 reads CAISEHPGRETQYF. For the CDR3, the DNA is TGTGCCATCAGTGAACACCCGGGTCGAGAGACCCAGTACTTC.

This clonotype showed up just a few times. The chain joins TRBV27 to TRBJ2-2, with 8 bases fitting TRBD1. CDR3 size: 16 residues. V shed 5 bases and J 7 bases; nucleotides not matched to a gene: 12. Germline CDR1 MNHEY, CDR2 SMNVEV (reference sequence). In DNA form, the CDR3 reads TGTGCCAGCAGTACCCCGGACAGGGTTATGGGCGGGGAGCTGTTTTTT. Its protein product is CASSTPDRVMGGELFF.

The chain has TRBV20-1 and TRBJ2-7; tentative D call: TRBD2 (6 bases). V was cut by 3 bases and J by 4 bases, with 13 bases left in between. Germline CDR1 reads DFQATT; CDR2 reads SNEGSKA (reference sequence). The CDR3 spans 13 residues. The CDR3 DNA reads as TGCAGTGCTAGTATTAGCGGAAATTACGAGCAGTACTTC. Protein sequence: CSASISGNYEQYF.

This clonotype occurred a few times. The J gene is TRBJ1-5, the V gene TRBV19; 10 bases map to TRBD1. From germline, CDR1 is LNHDA and CDR2 SQIVND (reference sequence). The CDR3 runs to 15 residues. Unmatched junction bases numbered 9, after V lost 9 bases and J lost 4 bases. CDR3 coding DNA: TGTGCCAGCCGCCAGGGACAGGGGCCGAATCAGCCCCAGCATTTT. Translation gives CASRQGQGPNQPQHF.

This clonotype came up many times. The CDR3 is CSARDPVYGSHEQYF. The CDR3 DNA follows: TGCAGTGCTAGAGATCCCGTGTACGGGAGCCACGAGCAGTACTTC. The V and J genes are TRBV20-1 and TRBJ2-7; maybe TRBD2 (6 bases). Trimming removed 0 bases at V and 5 bases at J, with 17 bases between. Per germline, CDR1 DFQATT and CDR2 SNEGSKA (reference sequence). The CDR3 totals 15 residues.

The chain couples TRBV5-6 to TRBJ1-4; 8 bases match TRBD1. From germline, CDR1 is SGHDT and CDR2 YYEEEE. The junction had 3 bases not matched to a gene; V was cut back by 4 bases and J by 4 bases. The length of the CDR3 is 14 residues. The CDR3 nucleotides are TGTGCCAGCAGCGTGACAGGGGATAATGAAAAACTGTTTTTT. This sequence encodes CASSVTGDNEKLFF.

The rearrangement links TRBV29-1 to TRBJ1-1; D unclear. Germline-derived CDR1 and CDR2 are SQVTM and ANQGSEA. Trimming pared 4 bases from V and 5 bases from J, leaving 8 bases between. The CDR3 consists of 11 residues. The CDR3: CSVGGLTEAFF. The DNA of the CDR3 is TGCAGCGTTGGCGGGTTGACTGAAGCTTTCTTT.

This clonotype was seen more than once but under ten times. The chain has TRBV25-1 and TRBJ1-5, with D possibly TRBD1 on 5 matching bases. The CDR3 runs to 13 residues. CDR1 and CDR2 from the germline V gene are MGHDK and SYGVNS. Trimming pared 3 bases from V and 7 bases from J, leaving 10 bases between. The CDR3 region is CASSDQGAQPQHF. Here the CDR3 DNA reads TGTGCCAGCAGTGATCAGGGAGCCCAGCCCCAGCATTTT. Combining the CDR3 with reference TRBV25-1 and TRBJ1-5 gives the whole variable domain EADIYQTPRYLVIGTGKKITLECSQTMGHDKMYWYQQDPGMELHLIHYSYGVNSTEKGDLSSESTVSRIRTEHFPLTLESARPSHTSQYLCASSDQGAQPQHFGDGTRLSIL.

The genes are TRBV5-5 and TRBJ2-7, with 8 bases lining up with TRBD1. The J segment lost 2 bases and the V segment lost 2 bases, leaving 3 bases of the junction unmatched. Germline CDR1 is SGHKS and CDR2 is YYEKEE (reference sequence). This CDR3 comprises 14 residues. DNA for the CDR3: TGTGCCAGCAGCTTATCGACAGGGGCCTACGAGCAGTACTTC. Translation gives CASSLSTGAYEQYF.

The J gene is TRBJ2-7, the V gene TRBV6-1, with 14 bases lining up with TRBD2. CDR1 and CDR2 from the germline V gene are MNHNS and SASEGT. The trim removed 6 bases at V and 7 bases at J, leaving 5 bases unmatched. This CDR3 region has 14 residues. In nucleotides, the CDR3 is TGTGCCAGCAGAGGGACTAGCGGGAGTACTGAGCAGTACTTC. This translates into CASRGTSGSTEQYF.

The chain employs TRBV6-2 or TRBV6-3 and TRBJ2-3, with 9 bases aligning to TRBD1. Trimming at V came to 8 bases and at J to 4 bases, leaving 10 bases not matched to a gene. CDR3 length: 15 residues. CDR1 MNHEY and CDR2 SVGEGT come from the germline V gene. CDR3 sequence: CASSPTQGAADTQYF. The CDR3 DNA is TGTGCCAGCTCACCAACACAGGGGGCTGCAGATACGCAGTATTTT.

Ten or more counts support this clonotype. This chain joins TRBV12-3 or TRBV12-4 and TRBJ1-2; 10 positions agree with TRBD1. Germline trimming cut 7 bases from V and 7 bases from J; bases unmatched to any gene: 12. The CDR3 consists of 15 residues. CDR3 in amino acids: CASTQRTGTGAGYTF. In nucleotides, the CDR3 is TGTGCCAGCACCCAGAGGACCGGGACAGGGGCTGGCTACACCTTC.

This clonotype showed up many times. The chain combines TRBV7-2 with TRBJ1-5; D uncertain. Trimming took 5 bases from V and 5 from J, leaving 10 bases between them. The germline gives CDR1 SGHTA, CDR2 FQGNSA. The CDR3 has 13 amino acids. The CDR3 DNA reads as TGTGCCAGCAGCCCCGAGCGGGATCAGCCCCAGCATTTT. This translates into CASSPERDQPQHF. The variable domain in full, with the rest retrieved from reference TRBV7-2 and TRBJ1-5, is GAGVSQSPSNKVTEKGKDVELRCDPISGHTALYWYRQSLGQGLEFLIYFQGNSAPDKSGLPSDRFSAERTGGSVSTLTIQRTQQEDSAVYLCASSPERDQPQHFGDGTRLSIL.

This clonotype was counted many times. The rearrangement uses TRBV11-2 and TRBJ1-1; D remains ambiguous. Germline values: CDR1 SGHAT, CDR2 FQNNGV. V shed 5 bases and J shed 6 bases, with 10 bases lying between them. CDR3 length: 12 residues. The CDR3 protein is CASSRPVAEAFF. The DNA for the CDR3 is TGTGCCAGCAGCCGTCCCGTAGCTGAAGCTTTCTTT.

This clonotype was counted only a few times. This chain connects TRBV6-1 to TRBJ1-2, with a tentative D call TRBD1 (6 bases). Trimming removed 6 bases from V and 4 bases from J, with 12 bases in between. CDR1 MNHNS and CDR2 SASEGT come from the germline V gene. The CDR3 has 13 residues. The CDR3 reads CASSGGGPYGYTF. The CDR3 nucleotides are TGTGCCAGCAGCGGCGGGGGGCCCTATGGCTACACCTTC.

This clonotype has a handful of counts. The CDR3 bases are TGTGCCTGGAGTGGCCGAATAGGGAAAGGTGACACTGAAGCTTTCTTT. Its protein is CAWSGRIGKGDTEAFF. The chain employs TRBV30 and TRBJ1-1; no reliable D call. V was cut by 1 base and J by 3 bases, with 18 bases left in between. This CDR3 contains 16 residues. The germline V gene has CDR1 GTSNPN and CDR2 SVGIG (reference sequence).

The chain combines TRBV5-6 with TRBJ2-7, with D maybe TRBD1 (5 bases). Trimming left V 4 bases short and J 3 bases short, with 17 bases between. CDR1 SGHDT and CDR2 YYEEEE come from the germline V gene. The CDR3 loop spans 15 amino acids. CDR3 sequence reads: CASSIEDTGDYEQYF. The CDR3 DNA follows: TGTGCCAGCAGCATAGAGGACACAGGAGACTACGAGCAGTACTTC.

This sequence joins TRBV15 and TRBJ2-7, with 8 bases lining up with TRBD2. This CDR3 is built from 14 residues. J gave up 0 bases and V 5 bases, and 3 bases lay outside the gene matches. Germline CDR1 reads LNHNV; CDR2 reads YYDKDF (reference sequence). CDR3 sequence: CATSVLAVSYEQYF. The CDR3 DNA sequence: TGTGCCACCAGCGTACTAGCGGTCTCCTACGAGCAGTACTTC.